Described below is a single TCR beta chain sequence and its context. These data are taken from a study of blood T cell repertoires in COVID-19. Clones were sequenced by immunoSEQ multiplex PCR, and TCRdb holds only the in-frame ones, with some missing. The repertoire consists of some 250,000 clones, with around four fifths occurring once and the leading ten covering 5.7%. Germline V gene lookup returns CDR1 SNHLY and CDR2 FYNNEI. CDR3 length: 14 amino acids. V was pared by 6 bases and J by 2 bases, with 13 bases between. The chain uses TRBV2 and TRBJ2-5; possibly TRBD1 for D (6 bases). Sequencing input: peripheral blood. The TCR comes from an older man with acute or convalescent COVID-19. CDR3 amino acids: CASRGGWGQETQYF. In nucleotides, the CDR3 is TGTGCCAGCAGAGGGGGATGGGGACAAGAGACCCAGTACTTC. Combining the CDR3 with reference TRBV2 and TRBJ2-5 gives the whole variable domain EPEVTQTPSHQVTQMGQEVILRCVPISNHLYFYWYRQILGQKVEFLVSFYNNEISEKSEIFDDQFSVERPDGSNFTLKIRSTKLEDSAMYFCASRGGWGQETQYFGPGTRLLVL.